These 29 T cell receptor beta chains were all obtained from the same sample, sequenced in a study of cytomegalovirus exposure and HLA in healthy donors. The PCR had 60 Vbeta and 13 Jbeta primers. Sequencing was performed with immunoSEQ multiplex PCR; in TCRdb, only in-frame clones are kept and a portion is missing. The repertoire holds 150,000 or so clones, with 70% to 90% as singletons. Sequenced sample: PBMCs. These receptors came from a middle-aged woman in good health and CMV-seropositive.

The CDR3, as DNA: TGTGCCAGCAGCCAAGATCTGCGGCAAGAGACCCAGTACTTC. Translation: CASSQDLRQETQYF. The chain links TRBV4-2 to TRBJ2-5, with D uncertain. The CDR3 is 14 residues long. The germline V gene has CDR1 LGHNA and CDR2 YNFKEQ. The V and J ends lost 0 bases and 2 bases respectively, with 7 bases between them.

In its sample, this clone was seen a few times. This sequence joins TRBV5-6 and TRBJ1-2; 9 bases map to TRBD1. The germline V gene encodes CDR1 SGHDT and CDR2 YYEEEE. V lost 5 bases, J lost 8 bases, and 7 bases stayed unmatched. This CDR3 comprises 13 residues. The CDR3 loop reads CASRQGAVRGYTF. The CDR3, as DNA: TGTGCCAGCAGACAGGGGGCAGTGAGGGGCTACACCTTC.

This clone was picked up one time. The genes are TRBV5-1 and TRBJ2-7, with TRBD2 matching 9 bases. The CDR3 extends over 16 amino acids. In germline, CDR1 is SGHRS, CDR2 YFSETQ. The junction had 13 bases not matched to a gene; V was cut back by 4 bases and J by 5 bases. CDR3 in amino acids: CASSLGSGLAGDEQYF. The CDR3 DNA reads as TGCGCCAGCAGCCTAGGTTCGGGACTAGCCGGGGACGAGCAGTACTTC.

This rearrangement joins TRBV21-1 to TRBJ2-2; the D call in the table, TRBD2, was not verified against the DNA. TRBV21-1 is a pseudogene. The CDR3 is 18 amino acids. CDR3 loop: CASSLLGLAGEGTGELFF. In DNA, the CDR3 is TGTGCCAGCAGCCTCTTGGGACTAGCGGGAGAAGGGACCGGGGAGCTGTTTTTT.

The chain carries TRBV7-7 and TRBJ2-5, with 12 bases fitting TRBD2. CDR3 length equals 15 residues. Germline loops: CDR1 SSHAT, CDR2 FNYEAQ (reference sequence). The trim removed 4 bases at V and 5 bases at J, leaving 5 bases unmatched. CDR3 DNA: TGTGCCAGCAGCTCCCTTGGACTAGCGGGGGAGACCCAGTACTTC. It yields the protein CASSSLGLAGETQYF.

The V gene is TRBV19, the J gene TRBJ1-2; D is possibly TRBD1 (6 bases). The V end lost 3 bases, the J end lost 1 base, and 15 bases lay between the germline ends. The CDR3 length is 16 residues. Germline V CDR1 and CDR2: LNHDA, SQIVND (reference sequence). The CDR3 is CASSIGGRGINYGYTF. The CDR3 coding sequence is TGTGCCAGTAGTATTGGGGGGAGGGGGATTAACTATGGCTACACCTTC.

This clone was counted between two and nine times. This chain joins TRBV6-6 and TRBJ2-1; the match to TRBD2 covers 13 bases. The ends lost 6 bases at V and 10 bases at J; junction bases unmatched: 9. This CDR3 comprises 15 residues. Looked up from germline, CDR1 is MNHNY and CDR2 is SVGAGI (reference sequence). The DNA of the CDR3 is TGTGCCAGCAGAGGAAGCGGGGGACTAGCGGGGGAGCAGTTCTTC. Translation gives CASRGSGGLAGEQFF.

This chain joins TRBV6-1 and TRBJ2-7; perhaps TRBD2 as D (6 bases). V dropped 8 bases and J dropped 2 bases, with 7 bases sitting between them. Per germline, CDR1 MNHNS and CDR2 SASEGT. The length of the CDR3 is 11 residues. DNA for the CDR3: TGTGCCAGCCGACTAGCCTACGAGCAGTACTTC. This encodes CASRLAYEQYF.

This chain uses TRBV9 with TRBJ2-1; D may be TRBD1 (6 bases). CDR3 size: 16 residues. CDR1 and CDR2 from the germline V gene are SGDLS and YYNGEE. Trimming removed 3 bases from V and 7 bases from J, with 20 bases in between. CDR3 sequence (DNA): TGTGCCAGCAGCGGGAACCAGGGGTGGGAGAGAAATGAGCAGTTCTTC. Translating it yields CASSGNQGWERNEQFF. The full variable domain, in which reference TRBV9 and TRBJ2-1 provide the parts outside the CDR3, is DSGVTQTPKHLITATGQRVTLRCSPRSGDLSVYWYQQSLDQGLQFLIQYYNGEERAKGNILERFSAQQFPDLHSELNLSSLELGDSALYFCASSGNQGWERNEQFFGPGTRLTVL.

CDR3 DNA: TGCGCCAGCAGCTTGGGAACAGGGGCCTCTAGCACAGATACGCAGTATTTT. Amino acids: CASSLGTGASSTDTQYF. V is TRBV5-1 and J is TRBJ2-3; 7 nucleotides align to TRBD1. The length of the CDR3 is 17 residues. Germline CDR1 and CDR2: SGHRS and YFSETQ. The V segment lost 0 bases and the J segment 0 bases; nucleotides outside the gene matches: 7.

The J gene is TRBJ1-5, the V gene TRBV5-1, with 8 bases lining up with TRBD1. The CDR3 sequence is 15 residues long. V was clipped by 4 bases and J by 0 bases; unmatched bases: 3. CDR1 SGHRS and CDR2 YFSETQ come from the germline V gene. Here the CDR3 DNA reads TGCGCCAGCAGCCCGACAGGGGATAGCAATCAGCCCCAGCATTTT. It encodes CASSPTGDSNQPQHF.

The V gene is TRBV28, the J gene TRBJ1-5; D is perhaps TRBD1 (5 bases). The CDR3 has 15 residues. V lost 5 bases to trimming and J lost 9 bases, with 20 bases between them. Germline loops: CDR1 MDHEN, CDR2 SYDVKM. In DNA, the CDR3 is TGTGCCAGCAGTCCCCTAGGAGGGACGGGCCGGCCCCAGCATTTT. Translated, it gives CASSPLGGTGRPQHF.

This chain uses TRBV6-6 with TRBJ2-3, with 16 bases matching TRBD2. The CDR3 length is 16 residues. The germline V gene has CDR1 MNHNY and CDR2 SVGAGI (reference sequence). V gave up 4 bases and J gave up 3 bases; unmatched junction bases: 1. The CDR3 loop is CASSSGLAGGTDTQYF. The DNA of the CDR3 is TGTGCCAGCAGTTCGGGACTAGCGGGAGGGACAGATACGCAGTATTTT.

This clone was seen only a few times. The chain employs TRBV30 and TRBJ2-2; 9 bases match TRBD2. The length of the CDR3 is 15 residues. CDR1 is GTSNPN and CDR2 is SVGIG in the germline V gene (reference sequence). V lost 5 bases, J lost 6 bases, and 10 bases stayed unmatched. The CDR3 loop is CAWGSVAGVSGELFF. CDR3 coding DNA: TGTGCCTGGGGGTCGGTAGCGGGAGTGTCCGGGGAGCTGTTTTTT.

This clone was counted a single time. The chain is built from TRBV19 and TRBJ1-3; D is uncertain. Germline CDR1 and CDR2: LNHDA and SQIVND (reference sequence). The V end was cut by 0 bases, the J end by 4 bases, with 4 bases between. This CDR3 contains 13 residues. CDR3 nucleotide sequence: TGTGCCAGTAGTATAGATTTAGGAAACACCATATATTTT. It translates to CASSIDLGNTIYF.

This sequence joins TRBV14 and TRBJ1-3; D gene ambiguous. Germline V lookup: CDR1 SGHDN, CDR2 FVKESK. The V gene lost 1 base and the J gene lost 4 bases, with 14 bases spanning the gap. This CDR3 spans 16 amino acids. CDR3 protein: CASSQVRGSTGNTIYF. DNA for the CDR3: TGTGCCAGCAGCCAAGTCCGGGGAAGCACGGGAAACACCATATATTTT.

The rearrangement uses TRBV29-1 and TRBJ1-4; weak D call: TRBD1 (6 bases). Germline CDR1 SQVTM, CDR2 ANQGSEA. This CDR3 has 13 residues. The V end was cut by 5 bases, the J end by 8 bases, with 15 bases between. The chain's CDR3 is CSVCHRVNEKLFF. DNA for the CDR3: TGCAGCGTTTGCCACAGGGTAAACGAAAAACTGTTTTTT.

The V and J genes are TRBV5-1 and TRBJ2-1, with 7 bases identical to TRBD2. This CDR3 region has 14 residues. The V and J ends lost 4 bases and 2 bases, in that order; junction bases with no gene match: 3. Germline V gives CDR1 SGHRS, CDR2 YFSETQ. The CDR3 spells CASSREAPYNEQFF. In DNA, the CDR3 is TGCGCCAGCAGCCGGGAGGCTCCCTACAATGAGCAGTTCTTC.

The rearrangement joins TRBV6-5 to TRBJ1-2; 7 bases line up with TRBD1. The trim removed 2 bases at V and 8 bases at J, leaving 11 bases unmatched. The V gene's germline CDR1 is MNHEY and CDR2 SVGAGI. CDR3 length: 15 amino acids. CDR3 in DNA: TGTGCCAGCAGTTACAGGGACAGAGAAGCCTGGGGCTACACCTTC. This codes for CASSYRDREAWGYTF.

The chain has TRBV5-1 and TRBJ2-1; 13 positions agree with TRBD2. Trimming removed 4 bases from V and 1 base from J; junction bases left unmatched: 5. The germline CDR1 and CDR2 sequences are SGHRS and YFSETQ. The CDR3 runs 17 residues. CDR3 protein: CASSPLGLAGSYNEQFF. The CDR3 region has the DNA TGCGCCAGCAGCCCCCTGGGACTAGCGGGATCCTACAATGAGCAGTTCTTC.

This sequence joins TRBV29-1 and TRBJ2-7, with D perhaps matching TRBD2 (7 bases). Trimming removed 7 bases from V and 4 bases from J, with 17 bases in between. In germline, CDR1 is SQVTM, CDR2 ANQGSEA. The CDR3 loop spans 13 amino acids. The CDR3 protein is CSAGRGAGYEQYF. The DNA of the CDR3 is TGCAGCGCCGGACGGGGGGCGGGTTACGAGCAGTACTTC.

The chain links TRBV9 to TRBJ2-3, with 11 bases aligning to TRBD2. Looked up from germline, CDR1 is SGDLS and CDR2 is YYNGEE. After removal of 5 bases from V and 1 base from J, the junction contained 3 bases not matched to a gene. The CDR3 extends over 15 amino acids. The CDR3 nucleotides read TGTGCCAGCAGACCGACTAGCGGGGGCACAGATACGCAGTATTTT. Translation gives CASRPTSGGTDTQYF.

The chain uses TRBV29-1 and TRBJ1-1; the D is unclear. The CDR3 totals 13 residues. Per the germline V gene, CDR1 is SQVTM and CDR2 is ANQGSEA. V was clipped by 5 bases and J by 0 bases, with 10 bases between them. CDR3 in DNA: TGCAGCGTTCAGGCCGGGATGAACACTGAAGCTTTCTTT. Translating gives CSVQAGMNTEAFF.

This chain connects TRBV5-4 to TRBJ2-7; 8 positions match TRBD1. V was pared by 3 bases and J by 8 bases, with 4 bases of the junction left unmatched. In germline, CDR1 is SGHNT, CDR2 YYREEE (reference sequence). The CDR3 has 12 amino acids. The CDR3 region has the DNA TGTGCCAGCAGCTCCGACAGGGGCAAGCAGTACTTC. It codes for CASSSDRGKQYF.

The chain carries TRBV21-1 and TRBJ2-7; the table names TRBD2, a call not compared with the DNA. TRBV21-1 is termed a pseudogene. CDR3 size: 14 residues. The CDR3 sequence: CARTGLALPYEQYF. The DNA for the CDR3 is TGTGCCCGAACGGGACTAGCCCTTCCCTACGAGCAGTACTTC.

The chain employs TRBV4-1 and TRBJ2-1; 14 bases are a match to TRBD2. J was trimmed by 8 bases and V by 2 bases; bases with no gene match: 5. From germline, CDR1 is MGHRA and CDR2 YSYEKL. This CDR3 contains 16 residues. The CDR3 sequence is CASSQSTSGGGHEQFF. The DNA of the CDR3 is TGCGCCAGCAGCCAATCGACTAGCGGGGGGGGCCATGAGCAGTTCTTC.

This clone was observed a single time. CDR3 nucleotide sequence: TGTGCCAGCAGTAGGACAGGGAGCACTGAAGCTTTCTTT. Protein sequence: CASSRTGSTEAFF. V gene TRBV6-5 combines with J gene TRBJ1-1, with TRBD1 identical over 8 bases. The CDR3 sequence is 13 residues long. Germline values: CDR1 MNHEY, CDR2 SVGAGI. With V trimmed by 5 bases and J by 4 bases, 3 bases remained unmatched.

The CDR3 here is CASSLAGGAGNTIYF. The CDR3, as DNA: TGCGCCAGCAGCTTAGCGGGGGGCGCCGGAAACACCATATATTTT. The V and J genes are TRBV5-1 and TRBJ1-3, with D tentatively TRBD1 (6 bases). Trimming removed 2 bases at V and 4 bases at J, with 13 bases between. CDR1 and CDR2 (germline): SGHRS, YFSETQ. The CDR3 spans 15 residues.

This rearrangement joins TRBV15 to TRBJ1-1; no firm D call. CDR3 length equals 14 residues. The V end lost 0 bases, the J end lost 4 bases, and 9 bases lay between the germline ends. Germline-derived CDR1 and CDR2 are LNHNV and YYDKDF (reference sequence). For the CDR3, the DNA is TGTGCCACCAGCAGAGAGGGAGGAAGCACTGAAGCTTTCTTT. Translation gives CATSREGGSTEAFF.